The text below deals with one T cell receptor beta chain. Sequencing used immunoSEQ multiplex PCR; TCRdb keeps in-frame clones, though not all of them. This sample has approximately 150,000 clones, with 75% to 90% found just once. Germline loops: CDR1 MNHEY, CDR2 SVGAGI. With 0 bases removed from V and 3 bases from J, the gap between germline ends came to 12 bases. The CDR3 has 15 amino acids. The data originate from a study of blood T cell repertoires in COVID-19. About the study: Specimens from acute and convalescent COVID-19 originated in the United States, Italy and Spain. Sources were T cells, B-cell-depleted T cells, or PBMCs; the material itself was cDNA or gDNA.

Material for sequencing was peripheral blood. The source is a man aged 18 to 30 with COVID-19, enrolled during active disease. J is TRBJ2-7 and V is TRBV6-5, with D perhaps TRBD1 (6 bases). DNA for the CDR3: TGTGCCAGCAGTTACTCGTCTGCAGGGGACTACGAGCAGTACTTC. Protein sequence: CASSYSSAGDYEQYF.